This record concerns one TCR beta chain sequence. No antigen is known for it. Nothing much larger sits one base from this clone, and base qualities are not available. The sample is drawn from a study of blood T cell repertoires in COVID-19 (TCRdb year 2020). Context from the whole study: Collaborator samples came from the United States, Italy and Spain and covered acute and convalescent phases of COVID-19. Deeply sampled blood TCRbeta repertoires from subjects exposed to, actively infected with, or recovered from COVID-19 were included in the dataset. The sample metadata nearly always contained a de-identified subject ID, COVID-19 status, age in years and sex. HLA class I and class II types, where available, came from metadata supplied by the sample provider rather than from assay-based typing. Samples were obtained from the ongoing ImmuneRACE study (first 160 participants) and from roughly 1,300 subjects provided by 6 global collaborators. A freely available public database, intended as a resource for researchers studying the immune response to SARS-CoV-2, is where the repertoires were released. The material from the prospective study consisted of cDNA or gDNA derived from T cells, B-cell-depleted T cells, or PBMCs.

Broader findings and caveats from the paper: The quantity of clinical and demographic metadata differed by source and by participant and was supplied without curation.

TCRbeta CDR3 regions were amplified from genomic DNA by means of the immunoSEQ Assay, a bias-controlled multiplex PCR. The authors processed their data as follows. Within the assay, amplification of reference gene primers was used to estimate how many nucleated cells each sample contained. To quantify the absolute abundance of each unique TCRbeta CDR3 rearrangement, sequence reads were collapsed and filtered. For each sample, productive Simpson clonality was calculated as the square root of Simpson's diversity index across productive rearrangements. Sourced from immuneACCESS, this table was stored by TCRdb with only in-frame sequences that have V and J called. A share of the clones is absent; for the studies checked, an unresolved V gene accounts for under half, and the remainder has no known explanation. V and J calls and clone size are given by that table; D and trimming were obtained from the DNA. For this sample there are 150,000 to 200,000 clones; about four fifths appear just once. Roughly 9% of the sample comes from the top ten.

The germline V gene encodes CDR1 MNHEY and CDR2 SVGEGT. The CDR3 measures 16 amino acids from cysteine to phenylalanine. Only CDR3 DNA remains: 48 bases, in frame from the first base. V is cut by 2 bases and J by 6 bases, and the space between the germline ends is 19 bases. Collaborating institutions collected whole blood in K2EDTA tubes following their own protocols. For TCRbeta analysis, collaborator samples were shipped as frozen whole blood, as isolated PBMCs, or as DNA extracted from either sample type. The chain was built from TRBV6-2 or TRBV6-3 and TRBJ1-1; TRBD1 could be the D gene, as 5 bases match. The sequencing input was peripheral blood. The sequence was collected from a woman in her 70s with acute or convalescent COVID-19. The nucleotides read TGTGCCAGCAGTTACGACGGGGCGTGGGGGGGTGCTGAAGCTTTCTTT. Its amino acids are CASSYDGAWGGAEAFF.